This T cell receptor (beta chain) appears in the sequencing data of a study of blood T cell repertoires in COVID-19. Germline CDR1 is SEHNR and CDR2 is FQNEAQ (reference sequence). The CDR3 is made up of 15 amino acids. Trimming took 5 bases from V and 7 from J; bases not matched to a gene: 9. TCRdb keeps only in-frame clones here, not all; method: immunoSEQ multiplex PCR. The sample has nearly 80,000 clones, around 80% seen once. This clone was detected only a few times. The specimen sequenced was peripheral blood. The chain joins TRBV7-9 to TRBJ1-4; TRBD1 agrees at 8 bases. This clonotype originated in a man aged 60 to 69 with active or convalescent COVID-19. As DNA, the CDR3 is TGTGCCAGCAGCCTGACCGGGACAGGCGGTGAAAAACTGTTTTTT. This gives the protein CASSLTGTGGEKLFF.